What follows describes a single T cell receptor beta chain. The V segment lost 6 bases and the J segment 9 bases; nucleotides outside the gene matches: 7. Germline CDR1 LNHNV, CDR2 YYDKDF (reference sequence). CDR3 length: 15 residues. Per the original methods: Reference gene primer amplification in the assay estimated nucleated cell counts. Using immunoSEQ multiplex PCR, the repertoire was profiled, and TCRdb retains in-frame clones only, with some absent. That table furnishes V, J and clone size, whereas the DNA furnished D and trimming. The sample holds 100,000 to 150,000 clones, 65% to 90% seen once. The record originates from a study of blood T cell repertoires in COVID-19. Study-level background: In each case, the material was cDNA or gDNA derived from T cells, B-cell-depleted T cells, or PBMCs.

The V gene is TRBV15, the J gene TRBJ1-6; 11 bases fit TRBD1. The sequencing input was PBMCs or T cells enriched from blood (not recorded which). The sequence was collected from a woman aged 45-65 years who had recovered from COVID-19. As DNA, the CDR3 is TGTGCCACCAGTCGGGACAGGGGGTTAACTTCACCCCTCCACTTT. As protein: CATSRDRGLTSPLHF.